This entry lists 29 T cell receptor beta chains sequenced from one sample in a study of beta chain features in type 1 diabetes. Every isolated RNA sample was fully reverse transcribed, so sequencing captured expressed TCRB transcripts. The protocol was immunoSEQ multiplex PCR, while the TCRdb copy is restricted to in-frame clones and leaves out a portion. The sample records approximately 120,000 clones, around 40% being singletons. Input material: stem cell memory CD4+ T cells from blood. The receptors were sampled from a young woman in good health.

This clone was counted a few times. This rearrangement joins TRBV7-2 to TRBJ2-7, with unresolved D. Germline V gene sequence: CDR1 SGHTA, CDR2 FQGNSA. The V gene lost 4 bases and the J gene lost 3 bases, with 10 bases spanning the gap. The CDR3 is made up of 13 amino acids. The CDR3 loop is CASSSAPGYEQYF. The CDR3 DNA reads TGTGCCAGCAGCTCGGCTCCGGGCTACGAGCAGTACTTC.

This chain uses TRBV28 with TRBJ2-7; a possible D gene is TRBD1 (6 bases). CDR3 length equals 16 residues. Germline CDR1 reads MDHEN; CDR2 reads SYDVKM. Trimming removed 5 bases from V and 1 base from J, with 18 bases in between. CDR3 region: CASSAPAGTLSYEQYF. CDR3 nucleotide sequence: TGTGCCAGCAGTGCCCCAGCCGGGACACTTTCCTACGAGCAGTACTTC.

V is TRBV7-2 and J is TRBJ2-3, with a weak D call TRBD2 (5 bases). In germline, CDR1 is SGHTA, CDR2 FQGNSA. The CDR3 runs 16 residues. With 2 bases removed from V and 9 bases from J, the gap between germline ends came to 21 bases. CDR3 in DNA: TGTGCCAGCAGCTTATACCCAATGAGCAGGCGGGTCACGCAGTATTTT. Translating it yields CASSLYPMSRRVTQYF.

The J gene is TRBJ1-1, the V gene TRBV7-8; 8 bases are a match to TRBD1. J lost 5 bases, V lost 4 bases, and 15 bases had no gene match. Germline CDR1 reads SGHVS; CDR2 reads FQNEAQ. The CDR3 loop spans 17 amino acids. CDR3: CASSSRTGSRISTEAFF. CDR3 in DNA: TGTGCCAGCAGCTCTCGGACAGGGAGTAGGATAAGTACTGAAGCTTTCTTT.

This clone was counted only a few times. The junction shows a germline mismatch at one end, possibly a read error. The genes are TRBV6-1 and TRBJ2-7; maybe TRBD2 (6 bases). The CDR3 sequence is 11 residues long. CDR1 MNHNS and CDR2 SASEGT come from the germline V gene. CDR3 DNA sequence: TGTGCCAGCAGAGATTTTTGGGACTCAAACTTC. Protein: CASRDFWDSNF.

The rearrangement links TRBV27 to TRBJ1-5; 10 positions agree with TRBD1. V was clipped by 4 bases and J by 4 bases; unmatched bases: 10. The germline gives CDR1 MNHEY, CDR2 SMNVEV (reference sequence). The CDR3 sequence is 17 residues long. Here the CDR3 reads CASSSRIRDRGNQPQHF. CDR3 bases: TGTGCCAGCAGTTCCCGGATCCGGGACAGGGGAAATCAGCCCCAGCATTTT.

The J gene is TRBJ1-1, the V gene TRBV10-2; D is ambiguous. The CDR3 extends over 14 amino acids. Germline V gene sequence: CDR1 WSHSY, CDR2 SAAADI. V was shortened by 8 bases and J by 1 base, with 14 bases between the two germline ends. CDR3 DNA: TGCGCCAGCTCCACTAGGAGGGAGAACACTGAAGCTTTCTTT. Protein: CASSTRRENTEAFF.

This clone has a handful of counts. As DNA, the CDR3 is TGTGCCAGCAGTTTAAGGGGCGGCTACACCTTC. Protein: CASSLRGGYTF. This chain connects TRBV28 to TRBJ1-2; perhaps TRBD1 as D (5 bases). In germline, CDR1 is MDHEN, CDR2 SYDVKM. V lost 2 bases, J lost 8 bases, and 6 bases lay in between. The CDR3 runs to 11 residues.

This clone has just a few counts. The chain carries TRBV4-2 and TRBJ1-2, with 12 positions matching TRBD1. V trimming: 4 bases; J trimming: 0 bases; junction bases outside the gene matches: 15. This CDR3 is 20 amino acids long. Per the germline V gene, CDR1 is LGHNA and CDR2 is YNFKEQ. CDR3 in DNA: TGTGCCAGCAGCCTTCACCCGCCGGGACAGGGGGCGATAACTAACTATGGCTACACCTTC. Translated: CASSLHPPGQGAITNYGYTF.

A single count supports this clone. The chain recombines TRBV18 with TRBJ2-1; 12 bases map to TRBD2. The CDR3 contains 17 residues. With V trimmed by 3 bases and J by 5 bases, 8 bases remained unmatched. CDR1 is KGHSH, CDR2 LQKENI, per germline. The CDR3 nucleotides are TGTGCCAGCTCACCGCCTACTAGCGGGAGGATAAACAATGAGCAGTTCTTC. This gives the protein CASSPPTSGRINNEQFF.

This clone was counted between two and nine times. The CDR3 protein is CASSFQREFNEQFF. The CDR3 nucleotides are TGTGCCAGCAGCTTCCAGCGGGAGTTCAATGAGCAGTTCTTC. The chain recombines TRBV5-4 with TRBJ2-1; 8 bases fit TRBD2. CDR3 length equals 14 residues. Germline V CDR1 and CDR2: SGHNT, YYREEE (reference sequence). J gave up 6 bases and V 2 bases, and 4 bases lay outside the gene matches.

CDR3 bases: TGCAGTGCAGCTCTGAACACTGAAGCTTTCTTT. This gives the protein CSAALNTEAFF. The rearrangement links TRBV20-1 to TRBJ1-1; D ambiguous. Trimming removed 6 bases at V and 0 bases at J, with 5 bases between. This CDR3 has 11 residues. From germline, CDR1 is DFQATT and CDR2 SNEGSKA (reference sequence).

This clone was counted only a few times. DNA for the CDR3: TGTGCCATCAGGCGAGAGGGAAATCAGCCCCAGCATTTT. This translates into CAIRREGNQPQHF. The chain employs TRBV10-3 and TRBJ1-5; no clear D gene. Per germline, CDR1 ENHRY and CDR2 SYGVKD. The CDR3 length is 13 residues. V lost 6 bases and J 4 bases, leaving 10 bases between the germline ends.

This clone came up a few times. The J gene is TRBJ2-7, the V gene TRBV18; D not certain. Trimming stripped 0 bases from V and 7 bases from J, with 10 bases between. Looked up from germline, CDR1 is KGHSH and CDR2 is LQKENI. CDR3 length: 13 amino acids. Here the CDR3 DNA reads TGTGCCAGCTCACCACCAGGTTTGCGGGAGCAGTACTTC. This translates into CASSPPGLREQYF.

The chain couples TRBV11-2 to TRBJ1-2; TRBD1 matches 7 bases. CDR3 length equals 15 residues. Germline CDR1 and CDR2: SGHAT and FQNNGV. Trimming took 3 bases from V and 2 from J; bases not matched to a gene: 6. Written as DNA, the CDR3 is TGTGCCAGCAGCTTTGGACAGGCTGCGAACTATGGCTACACCTTC. It specifies CASSFGQAANYGYTF. Filled out from reference TRBV11-2 and TRBJ1-2, the complete variable domain reads EAGVAQSPRYKIIEKRQSVAFWCNPISGHATLYWYQQILGQGPKLLIQFQNNGVVDDSQLPKDRFSAERLKGVDSTLKIQPAKLEDSAVYLCASSFGQAANYGYTFGSGTRLTVV.

DNA of the CDR3: TGTGCCAGCAGCTTTGGGACTAGCAGCGGGGAGCTGTTTTTT. As protein: CASSFGTSSGELFF. This chain links TRBV7-2 with TRBJ2-2; 9 bases are shared with TRBD2. The germline V gene has CDR1 SGHTA and CDR2 FQGNSA. V lost 3 bases to trimming and J lost 7 bases; unmatched junction nucleotides: 3. The CDR3 has 14 amino acids.

The chain combines TRBV21-1 with TRBJ2-3; the table's D gene call, TRBD2, was not cross checked with the DNA. TRBV21-1 is a known pseudogene. This CDR3 comprises 17 residues. As DNA, the CDR3 is TGTGCCAGCAGCAAATCTTATGTGACTAGCGGGAGGAATACGCAGTATTTT. This codes for CASSKSYVTSGRNTQYF.

The chain is built from TRBV7-3 and TRBJ2-7, with 11 nucleotides matching TRBD2. CDR1 and CDR2 from the germline V gene are SGHTA and FQGTGA. The CDR3 contains 14 residues. Trimming at V came to 5 bases and at J to 6 bases, leaving 6 bases not matched to a gene. In DNA form, the CDR3 reads TGTGCCAGCAGCCGGCTAGCGGGAGGAGGCGAGCAGTACTTC. Amino acids: CASSRLAGGGEQYF.

The chain links TRBV6-6 to TRBJ2-7; TRBD1 matches at 9 bases. Germline V gives CDR1 MNHNY, CDR2 SVGAGI (reference sequence). This CDR3 region has 16 residues. The trim removed 6 bases at V and 9 bases at J, leaving 18 bases unmatched. CDR3: CASRAEGQGKVQGQYF. Written as DNA, the CDR3 is TGTGCCAGCAGGGCTGAGGGACAGGGAAAAGTCCAAGGGCAGTACTTC.

This clone came up a few times. The J gene is TRBJ2-7, the V gene TRBV7-9, with D perhaps matching TRBD2 (6 bases). The ends were cut back, 4 bases at V and 0 bases at J, with 10 bases in the middle. Germline V gives CDR1 SEHNR, CDR2 FQNEAQ (reference sequence). The CDR3 is 14 amino acids. CDR3 amino acids: CASSSRDSSYEQYF. The CDR3 DNA follows: TGTGCCAGCAGCTCCCGGGACTCCTCCTACGAGCAGTACTTC.

J is TRBJ2-1 and V is TRBV4-3, with D uncertain. The CDR3 loop spans 14 amino acids. Trimming cost V 5 bases and J 5 bases, with 13 bases left between them. CDR1 LGHNA and CDR2 YSLEER come from the germline V gene. The CDR3 nucleotides are TGCGCCAGCAGCGATAGTTGGGCGAACAATGAGCAGTTCTTC. It specifies CASSDSWANNEQFF.

This clone was detected once. The rearrangement uses TRBV7-2 and TRBJ2-1; a weak D match, TRBD1 (5 bases). V shed 3 bases and J shed 7 bases, with 19 bases lying between them. Germline values: CDR1 SGHTA, CDR2 FQGNSA. CDR3 size: 16 residues. CDR3 region: CASSLTVTEVMNEQFF. The CDR3 DNA reads as TGTGCCAGCAGCTTGACAGTGACAGAGGTTATGAATGAGCAGTTCTTC.

The chain links TRBV25-1 to TRBJ2-5; 11 bases are a match to TRBD2. V shed 7 bases and J 3 bases; nucleotides not matched to a gene: 7. The CDR3 is 15 amino acids. Germline CDR1 reads MGHDK; CDR2 reads SYGVNS. For the CDR3, the DNA is TGTGCCAGCACTTCCGCACTAGCGGGAGAAGAGACCCAGTACTTC. This gives the protein CASTSALAGEETQYF. The full variable domain, rest sourced from reference TRBV25-1 and TRBJ2-5, is EADIYQTPRYLVIGTGKKITLECSQTMGHDKMYWYQQDPGMELHLIHYSYGVNSTEKGDLSSESTVSRIRTEHFPLTLESARPSHTSQYLCASTSALAGEETQYFGPGTRLLVL.

This clone was counted a few times. This chain uses TRBV11-2 with TRBJ2-3, with 10 bases fitting TRBD2. V gave up 1 base and J gave up 4 bases; unmatched junction bases: 5. Germline lookup yields CDR1 SGHAT and CDR2 FQNNGV. The CDR3 covers 16 residues. The CDR3 bases are TGTGCCAGCAGCTTAGTCGCTAGCGGGAGTTCAGATACGCAGTATTTT. It yields the protein CASSLVASGSSDTQYF.

The chain combines TRBV9 with TRBJ1-5, with D uncertain. The CDR3 is 14 residues long. Germline V gene lookup returns CDR1 SGDLS and CDR2 YYNGEE. V lost 2 bases and J lost 1, with 7 bases in between. The DNA for the CDR3 is TGTGCCAGCAGCGTGACGGGAAGCAATCAGCCCCAGCATTTT. This codes for CASSVTGSNQPQHF.

The chain joins TRBV5-1 to TRBJ2-7, with 8 bases lining up with TRBD2. The trim removed 2 bases at V and 1 base at J, leaving 8 bases unmatched. The V gene's germline CDR1 is SGHRS and CDR2 YFSETQ. This CDR3 is built from 16 residues. CDR3 coding DNA: TGCGCCAGCAGCTTAAGGGCGGGAGGAGGTTCCTACGAGCAGTACTTC. Residues: CASSLRAGGGSYEQYF. The whole variable domain, filled in from reference TRBV5-1 and TRBJ2-7, reads KAGVTQTPRYLIKTRGQQVTLSCSPISGHRSVSWYQQTPGQGLQFLFEYFSETQRNKGNFPGRFSGRQFSNSRSEMNVSTLELGDSALYLCASSLRAGGGSYEQYFGPGTRLTVT.

The CDR3 loop is CASSPRSITYEQYF. The CDR3 region has the DNA TGTGCCAGCTCACCGAGGAGCATTACCTACGAGCAGTACTTC. The rearrangement links TRBV18 to TRBJ2-7; D is unresolved. From germline, CDR1 is KGHSH and CDR2 LQKENI. The CDR3 covers 14 residues. The V and J ends lost 3 bases and 2 bases respectively, with 11 bases between them.

The chain carries TRBV5-1 and TRBJ2-1; D not resolved. CDR3 size: 14 residues. CDR1 and CDR2 (germline): SGHRS, YFSETQ. Trimming pared 0 bases from V and 7 bases from J, leaving 11 bases between. CDR3: CASSLAESRNEQFF. The CDR3 DNA reads as TGCGCCAGCAGCTTGGCCGAGAGTCGGAATGAGCAGTTCTTC.

The genes are TRBV27 and TRBJ2-1, with TRBD2 matching 8 bases. V was pared by 8 bases and J by 7 bases, with 19 bases of the junction left unmatched. CDR1 and CDR2 (germline): MNHEY, SMNVEV (reference sequence). CDR3 length: 17 residues. The CDR3 loop reads CASFLPFRSGSNNEQFF. The CDR3 bases are TGTGCCAGCTTCCTACCATTCCGGAGCGGGAGTAATAATGAGCAGTTCTTC.